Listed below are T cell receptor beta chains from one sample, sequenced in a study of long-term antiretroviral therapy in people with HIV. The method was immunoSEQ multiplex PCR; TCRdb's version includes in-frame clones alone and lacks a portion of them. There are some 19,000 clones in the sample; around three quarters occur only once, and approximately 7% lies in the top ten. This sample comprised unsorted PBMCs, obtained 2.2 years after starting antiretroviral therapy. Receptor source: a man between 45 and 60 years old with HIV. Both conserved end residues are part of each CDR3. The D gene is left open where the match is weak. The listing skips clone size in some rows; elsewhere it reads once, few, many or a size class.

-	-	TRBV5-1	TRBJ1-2	CASSLAGEYGYTF	TGCGCCAGCAGCCTGGCGGGGGAGTATGGCTACACCTTC
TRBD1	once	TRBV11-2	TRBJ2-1	CASSLGTGVFYNEQFF	TGTGCCAGCAGCTTAGGGACAGGGGTTTTCTACAATGAGCAGTTCTTC
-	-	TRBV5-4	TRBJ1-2	CASSPTDNYGYTF	TGTGCCAGCAGCCCGACCGATAACTATGGCTACACCTTC
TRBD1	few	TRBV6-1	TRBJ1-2	CASSMGQGGYGYTF	TGTGCCAGCAGTATGGGACAGGGCGGCTATGGCTACACCTTC
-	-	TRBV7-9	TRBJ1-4	CASSLATATNEKLFF	TGTGCCAGCAGCTTAGCGACAGCAACTAATGAAAAACTGTTTTTT
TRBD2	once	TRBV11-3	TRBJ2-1	CASSSGGLNEQFF	TGTGCCAGCAGCTCGGGGGGGCTCAATGAGCAGTTCTTC
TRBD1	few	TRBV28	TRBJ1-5	CASSPGQGGQPQHF	TGTGCCAGCAGTCCCGGACAGGGTGGGCAGCCCCAGCATTTT
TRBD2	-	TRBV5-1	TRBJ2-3	CASSRGLAGETDTQYF	TGCGCCAGCAGCCGAGGACTAGCGGGAGAAACAGATACGCAGTATTTT
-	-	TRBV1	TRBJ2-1	CTSSPGTSGPPPSSYNEQFF	TGCACCAGCAGCCCCGGGACTAGCGGGCCTCCTCCCAGCTCCTACAATGAGCAGTTCTTC
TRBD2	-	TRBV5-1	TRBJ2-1	CASSLEPSGLAGAYNEQFF	TGCGCCAGCAGCTTGGAGCCCTCGGGTCTAGCGGGGGCCTACAATGAGCAGTTCTTC
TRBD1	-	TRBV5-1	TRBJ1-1	CASTQLDRVGEAFF	TGCGCCAGCACGCAATTGGACAGGGTGGGTGAAGCTTTCTTT
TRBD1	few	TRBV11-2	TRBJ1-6	CASRWGRGQNSPLHF	TGTGCCAGCAGGTGGGGGAGGGGGCAAAATTCACCCCTCCACTTT